This entry lists 28 T cell receptor beta chains sequenced from one sample in a study of T cells in localized non-small cell lung cancer. TCRdb keeps only in-frame clones here, not all; method: immunoSEQ multiplex PCR. This table holds around 40,000 clones, 86% found once. The source material was peripheral blood, sampled before any cancer treatment. The receptors were gathered from a man aged 35 to 69 with stage I lung adenocarcinoma.

The rearrangement uses TRBV4-3 and TRBJ2-7; the D gene is possibly TRBD1 (6 bases). The V gene lost 4 bases and the J gene lost 3 bases, with 19 bases spanning the gap. Germline-derived CDR1 and CDR2 are LGHNA and YSLEER. The CDR3 covers 16 residues. CDR3 sequence: CASSPSGTRSVYEQYF. The CDR3 nucleotides read TGCGCCAGCAGCCCCTCGGGGACACGTAGTGTCTACGAGCAGTACTTC.

V usage is TRBV2 and J usage is TRBJ1-5, with a possible D match to TRBD1 (5 bases). The V end lost 4 bases, the J end lost 0 bases, and 13 bases lay between the germline ends. Germline V gene data show CDR1 as SNHLY and CDR2 as FYNNEI. The length of the CDR3 is 16 residues. The CDR3, as DNA: TGTGCCAGCAGTGTGCAGGGTTCCTATAGCAATCAGCCCCAGCATTTT. Translating it yields CASSVQGSYSNQPQHF. Drawing the rest from reference TRBV2 and TRBJ1-5, the complete variable domain is EPEVTQTPSHQVTQMGQEVILRCVPISNHLYFYWYRQILGQKVEFLVSFYNNEISEKSEIFDDQFSVERPDGSNFTLKIRSTKLEDSAMYFCASSVQGSYSNQPQHFGDGTRLSIL.

The V call is TRBV6-4, the J call TRBJ2-3; 7 bases map to TRBD2. Germline-derived CDR1 and CDR2 are MRHNA and SNTAGT. This CDR3 comprises 16 residues. V shed 2 bases and J 0 bases; nucleotides not matched to a gene: 5. In DNA form, the CDR3 reads TGTGCCAGCAGTGACGGGCGGGAGTCTAGCACAGATACGCAGTATTTT. It encodes CASSDGRESSTDTQYF.

In the case of this clone: The identical CDR3 is also encoded by other nucleotide sequences in the sample. The V and J genes are TRBV7-9 and TRBJ2-5, with unresolved D. The germline gives CDR1 SEHNR, CDR2 FQNEAQ (reference sequence). With 2 bases removed from V and 4 bases from J, the gap between germline ends came to 2 bases. The CDR3 totals 11 residues. The CDR3 loop is CASSLSETQYF. The CDR3 nucleotides are TGTGCCAGCAGCTTATCAGAGACCCAGTACTTC.

The rearrangement joins TRBV29-1 to TRBJ1-1; D unclear. The CDR3 is 17 amino acids. Germline V gives CDR1 SQVTM, CDR2 ANQGSEA. V shed 7 bases and J shed 3 bases, with 27 bases lying between them. The CDR3 DNA follows: TGCAGCGGCCGACTGATAAGAATGGGAGTCGTGGACACTGAAGCTTTCTTT. This gives the protein CSGRLIRMGVVDTEAFF. Full variable domain (remainder filled in from reference TRBV29-1 and TRBJ1-1): SAVISQKPSRDICQRGTSLTIQCQVDSQVTMMFWYRQQPGQSLTLIATANQGSEATYESGFVIDKFPISRPNLTFSTLTVSNMSPEDSSIYLCSGRLIRMGVVDTEAFFGQGTRLTVV.

CDR3 loop: CASRKRNYNEQFF. CDR3 DNA sequence: TGTGCCAGCAGGAAGCGGAACTACAATGAGCAGTTCTTC. The V and J genes are TRBV5-5 and TRBJ2-1, with D possibly TRBD2 on 5 matching bases. V was trimmed by 5 bases and J by 3 bases, leaving 9 bases between them. The CDR3 runs 13 residues. From germline, CDR1 is SGHKS and CDR2 YYEKEE (reference sequence).

V and J are TRBV12-5 and TRBJ2-3; 8 bases fit TRBD2. CDR1 is LGHNT and CDR2 is FRNRAP in the germline V gene. This CDR3 region has 15 residues. J lost 6 bases, V lost 4 bases, and 9 bases had no gene match. CDR3 nucleotides: TGTGCTAGTGGTTACGGTAGCGGGAAAGCGGATACGCAGTATTTT. Its protein product is CASGYGSGKADTQYF.

The J gene is TRBJ1-3, the V gene TRBV6-5; D not resolved. The CDR3 has 15 amino acids. Germline CDR1 MNHEY, CDR2 SVGAGI. Trimming removed 2 bases from V and 3 bases from J, with 11 bases in between. CDR3 bases: TGTGCCAGCAGTTACCCCCACTCTAATGGAAACACCATATATTTT. This translates into CASSYPHSNGNTIYF.

This clone has just a few counts. This chain joins TRBV7-9 and TRBJ1-1, with TRBD1 matching over 9 bases. The V and J ends lost 1 base and 3 bases, in that order; junction bases with no gene match: 6. This CDR3 comprises 16 residues. Germline V gene data show CDR1 as SEHNR and CDR2 as FQNEAQ (reference sequence). The CDR3 loop is CASSLDRGRLDTEAFF. CDR3 DNA sequence: TGTGCCAGCAGCTTAGACAGGGGGCGTTTGGACACTGAAGCTTTCTTT.

The chain recombines TRBV7-2 with TRBJ2-2; TRBD2 matches 10 bases. Losses at the gene ends were 1 base for V and 1 base for J; bases not matched to a gene: 6. CDR3 size: 18 residues. Germline V CDR1 and CDR2: SGHTA, FQGNSA. The CDR3 spells CASSLEGLARKNTGELFF. The CDR3 nucleotides are TGTGCCAGCAGCTTAGAGGGACTAGCGAGGAAGAACACCGGGGAGCTGTTTTTT.

Note on this clone: At one of its ends the junction is not consistent with the germline gene, which may arise from a read error. The chain carries TRBV28 and TRBJ2-1, with D possibly matching TRBD2 (5 bases). Germline CDR1 reads MDHEN; CDR2 reads SYDVKM. The CDR3 has 12 residues. CDR3 sequence: CASSLASRPVIF. The DNA of the CDR3 is TGTGCCAGCAGTTTGGCTAGCCGACCAGTGATCTTC.

The rearrangement uses TRBV6-1 and TRBJ2-3; 8 bases are shared with TRBD1. The CDR3 loop spans 13 amino acids. Trimming took 8 bases from V and 3 from J; bases not matched to a gene: 4. Looked up from germline, CDR1 is MNHNS and CDR2 is SASEGT. CDR3 region: CASHGQGTDTQYF. The CDR3 bases are TGTGCCAGCCATGGACAGGGTACAGATACGCAGTATTTT.

V gene TRBV5-6 combines with J gene TRBJ1-2, with D tentatively TRBD1 (6 bases). V was trimmed by 4 bases and J by 6 bases, leaving 13 bases between them. Germline values: CDR1 SGHDT, CDR2 YYEEEE. This CDR3 has 13 amino acids. CDR3 DNA: TGTGCCAGCAGCATACAGGGTATCGATGGCTACACCTTC. Encoded protein: CASSIQGIDGYTF.

V is TRBV13 and J is TRBJ2-3; perhaps TRBD2 as D (5 bases). The CDR3 is made up of 17 amino acids. From germline, CDR1 is PRHDT and CDR2 FYEKMQ (reference sequence). V dropped 0 bases and J dropped 3 bases, with 16 bases sitting between them. CDR3 DNA sequence: TGTGCCAGCAGCTTAGGGAGGACTCCGGCTAGAACAGATACGCAGTATTTT. Residues: CASSLGRTPARTDTQYF.

The rearrangement uses TRBV10-3 and TRBJ2-1; D is uncertain. CDR1 is ENHRY and CDR2 is SYGVKD in the germline V gene. The V end was cut by 0 bases, the J end by 5 bases, with 5 bases between. The CDR3 spans 13 residues. The CDR3 is CAISESEDNEQFF. For the CDR3, the DNA is TGTGCCATCAGTGAGTCAGAAGACAATGAGCAGTTCTTC.

The chain combines TRBV7-3 with TRBJ1-5; D perhaps matches TRBD1 (6 bases). This CDR3 region has 20 residues. V shed 2 bases and J shed 2 bases, with 25 bases lying between them. Germline-derived CDR1 and CDR2 are SGHTA and FQGTGA. The DNA of the CDR3 is TGTGCCAGCAGCTTACGGCCCGATATTGTGTTGGGGGGCGGCAATCAGCCCCAGCATTTT. This sequence encodes CASSLRPDIVLGGGNQPQHF.

This clone was recorded once. The chain employs TRBV27 and TRBJ1-1; D is uncertain. Trimming removed 4 bases at V and 4 bases at J, with 19 bases between. CDR1 is MNHEY and CDR2 is SMNVEV in the germline V gene (reference sequence). This CDR3 has 16 amino acids. The CDR3 loop reads CASSSPPGRRVTEAFF. DNA of the CDR3: TGTGCCAGCAGTTCCCCGCCGGGAAGGAGGGTCACTGAAGCTTTCTTT.

V is TRBV28 and J is TRBJ2-3; 7 positions match TRBD1. The CDR3 loop spans 15 amino acids. CDR1 and CDR2 from the germline V gene are MDHEN and SYDVKM. Germline trimming cut 5 bases from V and 1 base from J; bases unmatched to any gene: 6. CDR3 DNA sequence: TGTGCCAGCAGTGAGGCAGGGGGACGCACAGATACGCAGTATTTT. Amino acid sequence: CASSEAGGRTDTQYF.

The chain employs TRBV4-3 and TRBJ2-5; D is undetermined. Germline V CDR1 and CDR2: LGHNA, YSLEER. This CDR3 contains 13 residues. V shed 2 bases and J shed 3 bases, with 7 bases lying between them. Written as DNA, the CDR3 is TGCGCCAGCAGCCAAAACGAGAAAGAGACCCAGTACTTC. It is translated as CASSQNEKETQYF.

This clone has a handful of counts. J is TRBJ2-1 and V is TRBV5-6; 8 bases map to TRBD1. V lost 4 bases to trimming and J lost 5 bases; unmatched junction nucleotides: 11. In germline, CDR1 is SGHDT, CDR2 YYEEEE. This CDR3 is built from 16 residues. The CDR3 is CASSGGPGGGHNEQFF. CDR3 bases: TGTGCCAGCAGCGGAGGTCCAGGGGGCGGACACAATGAGCAGTTCTTC. The entire variable domain, with the rest obtained from reference TRBV5-6 and TRBJ2-1, is as follows: DAGVTQSPTHLIKTRGQQVTLRCSPKSGHDTVSWYQQALGQGPQFIFQYYEEEERQRGNFPDRFSGHQFPNYSSELNVNALLLGDSALYLCASSGGPGGGHNEQFFGPGTRLTVL.

The J gene is TRBJ2-5, the V gene TRBV5-1, with 7 bases fitting TRBD1. Unmatched junction bases numbered 3, after V lost 3 bases and J lost 1 base. The CDR3 is 14 residues long. CDR1 and CDR2 from the germline V gene are SGHRS and YFSETQ. This CDR3 is CASSSTGVQETQYF. In DNA form, the CDR3 reads TGCGCCAGCAGCTCAACAGGGGTCCAAGAGACCCAGTACTTC.

The genes are TRBV25-1 and TRBJ2-7, with no clear D. The CDR3 spans 15 residues. Per the germline V gene, CDR1 is MGHDK and CDR2 is SYGVNS. Trimming removed 4 bases at V and 3 bases at J, with 16 bases between. This CDR3 is CASSGTGMGVYEQYF. CDR3 coding DNA: TGTGCCAGCAGTGGCACTGGAATGGGCGTCTACGAGCAGTACTTC.

This clone appeared a few times. In DNA form, the CDR3 reads TGTGCCTGGAGTTTGGGCTCCTACAATGAGCAGTTCTTC. This codes for CAWSLGSYNEQFF. V and J are TRBV30 and TRBJ2-1, with D unclear. V was cut by 2 bases and J by 0 bases, with 5 bases left in between. The CDR3 consists of 13 residues. Germline V gene sequence: CDR1 GTSNPN, CDR2 SVGIG (reference sequence).

The V gene is TRBV28, the J gene TRBJ1-4; 8 nucleotides agree with TRBD1. CDR3 length: 15 amino acids. Germline V gene sequence: CDR1 MDHEN, CDR2 SYDVKM. The V and J ends lost 3 bases and 5 bases, in that order; junction bases with no gene match: 5. The CDR3 bases are TGTGCCAGCAGTTTCAGGGACAGGTTAAATGAAAAACTGTTTTTT. Translated: CASSFRDRLNEKLFF.

The rearrangement uses TRBV6-5 and TRBJ1-1, with TRBD1 matching 9 bases. After removal of 4 bases from V and 4 bases from J, the junction contained 7 bases not matched to a gene. The germline CDR1 and CDR2 sequences are MNHEY and SVGAGI. CDR3 size: 15 residues. CDR3 in DNA: TGTGCCAGCAGTTCTCACAGGGGGCCCGTCACTGAAGCTTTCTTT. It codes for CASSSHRGPVTEAFF.

The gene calls are TRBV10-3 and TRBJ1-5; D is unclear. In germline, CDR1 is ENHRY, CDR2 SYGVKD. V gave up 6 bases and J gave up 4 bases, with 16 bases separating them. This CDR3 region has 15 residues. The CDR3 reads CAISVGPIGNQPQHF. The CDR3 coding sequence is TGTGCCATCAGCGTGGGTCCAATAGGGAATCAGCCCCAGCATTTT.

V usage is TRBV5-4 and J usage is TRBJ2-7, with 10 bases lining up with TRBD1. V lost 3 bases to trimming and J lost 0 bases; unmatched junction nucleotides: 6. The CDR3 consists of 16 residues. Germline assignment: CDR1 SGHNT and CDR2 YYREEE (reference sequence). CDR3 residues: CASSSQTGGASYEQYF. The CDR3 DNA reads as TGTGCCAGCAGCTCTCAGACAGGGGGCGCCTCCTACGAGCAGTACTTC.

This chain links TRBV7-2 with TRBJ2-5; 11 bases line up with TRBD2. With V trimmed by 3 bases and J by 7 bases, 7 bases remained unmatched. CDR1 is SGHTA and CDR2 is FQGNSA in the germline V gene. The CDR3 extends over 15 amino acids. In nucleotides, the CDR3 is TGTGCCAGCAGCTTGGCTAGCGGGAGGTTCGGGACCCAGTACTTC. This sequence encodes CASSLASGRFGTQYF.